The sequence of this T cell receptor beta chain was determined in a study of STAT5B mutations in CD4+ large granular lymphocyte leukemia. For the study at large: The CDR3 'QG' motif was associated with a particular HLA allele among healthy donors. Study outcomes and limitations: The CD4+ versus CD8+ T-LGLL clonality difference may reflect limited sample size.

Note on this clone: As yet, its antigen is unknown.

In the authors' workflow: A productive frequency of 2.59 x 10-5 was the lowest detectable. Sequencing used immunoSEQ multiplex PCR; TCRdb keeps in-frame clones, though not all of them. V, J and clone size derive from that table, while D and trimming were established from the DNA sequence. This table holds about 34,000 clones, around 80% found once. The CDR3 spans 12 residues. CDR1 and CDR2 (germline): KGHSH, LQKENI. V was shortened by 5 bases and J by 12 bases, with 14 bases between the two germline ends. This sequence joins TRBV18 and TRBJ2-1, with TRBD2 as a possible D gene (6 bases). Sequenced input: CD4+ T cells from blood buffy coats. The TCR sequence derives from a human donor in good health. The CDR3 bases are TGTGCCAGCTCAGGGGACTCCTCGGGGCAGTTCTTC. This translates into CASSGDSSGQFF.